This T cell receptor (beta chain) was profiled in a study of neoadjuvant anti-PD-1 for oral cavity cancer (TCRdb year 2021). For the wider study: Three to four biweekly doses of nivolumab at 3 mg/kg were mostly administered to patients before curative-intent surgical resection. For patients who did not progress, a fourth nivolumab dose was given around day 43, followed by definitive surgical resection on days 50-56. The parent correlative cohort included about a dozen patients, with an approximately 33% response rate. Under RECIST 1.1, patients with complete response, partial response or stable disease were classed as responders, and patients with progression were classed as non-responders. Overall study results and their limits: The TCR analyses had only a few patients in each response group, and the authors called for validation in larger cohorts. A higher pretreatment blood Treg/Th17 ratio correlated with both higher pretreatment blood TCRbeta clonality and lower post-treatment tumor TCRbeta clonality. Within PBMCs, T cell clonality (Gini index) was significantly higher in non-responders than responders after neoadjuvant nivolumab.

The germline V gene provides CDR1 SGHNT and CDR2 YENEEA. The V end gives up 6 bases and the J end 5 bases, leaving 5 bases in the junction not matched to a gene. The CDR3 goes from the cysteine to the phenylalanine over 14 residues. The entry retains the CDR3 DNA only, 42 bases that are in frame from base 1. For deep sequencing, PBMC libraries mostly used 450 to 550 ng of input genomic DNA, with six replicates for each sample. TCRbeta libraries were prepared with the immunoSEQ hsTCRbeta kit according to the manufacturer's instructions. The completed libraries were mixed into a single pool at 3 nM, then sequenced with an Illumina NovaSeq 6000 S4 flow cell. In the source study's methods: The immunoSEQ Analyzer was used for raw data preprocessing and quality control. The analysis was limited to productive rearrangements, and each clonotype was defined by a unique CDR3 amino acid sequence. Repertoire clonality was estimated as the Gini-Simpson index, which was calculated using the R package tcR. Gini indices were compared with Student's t test, and associations with tumor size change were assessed by Pearson correlation. The clones in this table, taken by TCRdb from immuneACCESS, are in-frame only. Not every clone is retained; where verified, under half of the shortfall comes from an unresolved V gene, and the cause of the rest is unknown. V and J calls and clone size are those listed in that table; D and trimming were worked out from the DNA. Recorded for this sample are about 6,900 clones; 60% to 85% of them occurred a single time. The ten largest account for 2.5% to 4% of the sample.

About this clone: Its recognized antigen is unknown. Nothing much larger sits one base from this clone, and base qualities are not available.

The time point label, read with the paper, signifies: before neoadjuvant nivolumab. Patients had been newly diagnosed with stage II-IVA oral cavity squamous cell carcinoma, and no prior systemic or radiation treatment had been given to the patients. The cohort consisted of patients with HPV-negative, locally advanced oral cavity squamous cell carcinoma. Peripheral blood mononuclear cells were analyzed directly and were not maintained or expanded in culture. Samples were obtained from a longitudinal correlative study of a single-arm phase II trial of neoadjuvant nivolumab in oral cavity squamous cell carcinoma. Subject-matched pre- and post-treatment PBMCs and tumors from three responders and three non-responders were subjected to genomic DNA-based TCRbeta sequencing. Peripheral blood mononuclear cells were collected before nivolumab treatment and were collected again after treatment, at the time of surgery. The Maxwell RSC DNA from Cells kit was used to extract genomic DNA from PBMCs.

Rearrangement joined TRBV11-3 to TRBJ2-1, with 9 bases in between that match TRBD1. Sequenced material: PBMCs, taken before nivolumab (anti-PD-1) treatment. The sequence was collected from a person aged 40 to 85 with oral cavity squamous cell carcinoma. The CDR3 here reads CASSGTGRDNEQFF. The nucleotides are TGTGCCAGCAGTGGGACAGGGAGGGACAATGAGCAGTTCTTC.